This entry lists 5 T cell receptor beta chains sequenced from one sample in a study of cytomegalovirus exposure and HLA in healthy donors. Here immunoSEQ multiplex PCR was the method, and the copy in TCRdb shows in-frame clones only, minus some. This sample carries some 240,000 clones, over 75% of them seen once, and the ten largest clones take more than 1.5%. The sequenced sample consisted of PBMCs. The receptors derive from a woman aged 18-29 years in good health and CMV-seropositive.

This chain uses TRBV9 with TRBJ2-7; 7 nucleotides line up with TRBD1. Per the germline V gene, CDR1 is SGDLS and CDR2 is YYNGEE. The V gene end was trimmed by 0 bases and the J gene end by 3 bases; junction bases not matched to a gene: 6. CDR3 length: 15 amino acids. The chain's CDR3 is CASSVVGGGFYEQYF. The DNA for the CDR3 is TGTGCCAGCAGCGTAGTAGGGGGCGGGTTCTACGAGCAGTACTTC.

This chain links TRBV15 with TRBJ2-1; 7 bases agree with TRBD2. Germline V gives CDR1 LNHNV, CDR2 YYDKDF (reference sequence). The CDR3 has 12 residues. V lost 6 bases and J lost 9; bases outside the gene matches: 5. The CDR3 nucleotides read TGTGCCACCAGTTTGCTAGCGGTTGAGCAGTTCTTC. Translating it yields CATSLLAVEQFF. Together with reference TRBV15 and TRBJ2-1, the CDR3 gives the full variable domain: DAMVIQNPRYQVTQFGKPVTLSCSQTLNHNVMYWYQQKSSQAPKLLFHYYDKDFNNEADTPDNFQSRRPNTSFCFLDIRSPGLGDTAMYLCATSLLAVEQFFGPGTRLTVL.

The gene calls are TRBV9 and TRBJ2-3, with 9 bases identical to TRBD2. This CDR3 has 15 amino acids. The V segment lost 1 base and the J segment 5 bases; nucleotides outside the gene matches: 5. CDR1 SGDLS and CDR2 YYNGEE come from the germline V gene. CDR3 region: CASSVMSGRLDTQYF. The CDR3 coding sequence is TGTGCCAGCAGCGTAATGAGCGGGAGGCTAGATACGCAGTATTTT.

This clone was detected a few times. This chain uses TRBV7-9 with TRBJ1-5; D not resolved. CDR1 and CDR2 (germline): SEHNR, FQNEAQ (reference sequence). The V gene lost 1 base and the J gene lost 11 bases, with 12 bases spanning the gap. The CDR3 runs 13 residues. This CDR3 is CASSLGKVSAQHF. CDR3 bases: TGTGCCAGCAGCTTAGGAAAAGTATCAGCCCAGCATTTT.

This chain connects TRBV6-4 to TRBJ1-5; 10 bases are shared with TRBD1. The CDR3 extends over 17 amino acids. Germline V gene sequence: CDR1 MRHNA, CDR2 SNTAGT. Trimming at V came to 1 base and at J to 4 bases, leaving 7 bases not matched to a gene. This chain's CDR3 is CASSDWGQGLVNQPQHF. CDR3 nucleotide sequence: TGTGCCAGCAGTGACTGGGGACAGGGGCTAGTTAATCAGCCCCAGCATTTT.